This entry lists 22 T cell receptor beta chains sequenced from one sample in a study of memory CD4+ T cells and cytomegalovirus serostatus. Method: immunoSEQ multiplex PCR; TCRdb's copy keeps in-frame clones and lacks some. In the table there are tens of thousands of clones, about 76% of which are singletons. Single viable CD3+CD4+CD8-CD45RO+ cells were sorted as the memory CD4+ T cells. The sequenced sample was memory CD4+ T cells from blood. All receptors derive from an adult in good health and CMV-seronegative. Some clones in this sample may be carry-over from other donors' samples.

This chain links TRBV5-1 with TRBJ2-2; 7 bases agree with TRBD1. The CDR3 is 15 residues long. Germline-derived CDR1 and CDR2 are SGHRS and YFSETQ. Trimming took 5 bases from V and 8 from J; bases not matched to a gene: 12. The CDR3 DNA sequence: TGCGCCAGCAGTCTCGAAACAGGGGCGGCTGGGGAGCTGTTTTTT. Its translation is CASSLETGAAGELFF.

This clone has only a few counts. The chain combines TRBV5-6 with TRBJ1-4; unclear D gene. CDR1 SGHDT and CDR2 YYEEEE come from the germline V gene. V was shortened by 4 bases and J by 7 bases, with 23 bases between the two germline ends. This CDR3 spans 17 amino acids. CDR3 in DNA: TGTGCCAGCAGCCTATTTCGCAAGGGAACCCAAGCTGAAAAACTGTTTTTT. Translating it yields CASSLFRKGTQAEKLFF.

In this sample, this clone turned up a few times. The chain uses TRBV4-2 and TRBJ2-5; D ambiguous. The CDR3 is 14 residues long. Germline V gene data show CDR1 as LGHNA and CDR2 as YNFKEQ. Trimming stripped 1 base from V and 4 bases from J, with 10 bases between. The CDR3 bases are TGTGCCAGCAGCCAAGGACCCGAGGCAGAGACCCAGTACTTC. Encoded protein: CASSQGPEAETQYF.

The chain employs TRBV6-1 and TRBJ1-2; 7 bases are a match to TRBD1. Losses at the gene ends were 7 bases for V and 0 bases for J; bases not matched to a gene: 8. This CDR3 spans 15 amino acids. Germline CDR1 is MNHNS and CDR2 is SASEGT. The CDR3 loop is CASNDRVSANYGYTF. The CDR3 DNA is TGTGCCAGCAACGACAGGGTTTCAGCTAACTATGGCTACACCTTC.

The chain is built from TRBV7-9 and TRBJ2-1; 7 nucleotides match TRBD1. The V segment lost 5 bases and the J segment 8 bases; nucleotides outside the gene matches: 15. Germline lookup yields CDR1 SEHNR and CDR2 FQNEAQ (reference sequence). CDR3 size: 16 residues. CDR3 sequence (DNA): TGTGCCAGCAGCCCTCGAATGACAGGGTTTAGAGATGAGCAGTTCTTC. It translates to CASSPRMTGFRDEQFF.

The rearrangement uses TRBV7-6 and TRBJ1-3; D is unresolved. This CDR3 region has 18 residues. V shed 1 base and J shed 1 base, with 17 bases lying between them. Per the germline V gene, CDR1 is SGHVS and CDR2 is FNYEAQ. The CDR3 DNA follows: TGTGCCAGCAGCTTAGGGGCAGACTTGGGTCTATCTGGAAACACCATATATTTT. Translating gives CASSLGADLGLSGNTIYF.

The CDR3 here is CASRLGLNYGYTF. CDR3 nucleotide sequence: TGTGCCAGTAGGCTGGGCCTTAACTATGGCTACACCTTC. The V and J genes are TRBV19 and TRBJ1-2; D ambiguous. The CDR3 has 13 amino acids. CDR1 LNHDA and CDR2 SQIVND come from the germline V gene (reference sequence). V was cut by 6 bases and J by 1 base, with 9 bases left in between.

The chain links TRBV4-2 to TRBJ1-4; 9 bases align to TRBD1. Germline V CDR1 and CDR2: LGHNA, YNFKEQ. V was clipped by 2 bases and J by 4 bases; unmatched bases: 5. The CDR3 covers 16 residues. CDR3 in amino acids: CASSQKQGAFNEKLFF. For the CDR3, the DNA is TGTGCCAGCAGCCAAAAACAGGGGGCTTTTAATGAAAAACTGTTTTTT.

The table lists this clone with a few counts. The chain joins TRBV7-8 to TRBJ1-1; no clear D gene. The ends were cut back, 1 base at V and 4 bases at J, with 7 bases in the middle. The germline gives CDR1 SGHVS, CDR2 FQNEAQ. The CDR3 contains 13 residues. This CDR3 is CASSLGSTTEAFF. CDR3 nucleotides: TGTGCCAGCAGCTTAGGATCAACCACTGAAGCTTTCTTT.

This rearrangement joins TRBV11-2 to TRBJ2-7; no clear D. The CDR3 covers 15 residues. Trimming shortened V by 1 base and J by 1 base, and 11 bases separated the two germline ends. Germline V CDR1 and CDR2: SGHAT, FQNNGV. The CDR3 loop reads CASSLGVVQSYEQYF. The DNA of the CDR3 is TGTGCCAGCAGCTTAGGGGTCGTCCAGTCCTACGAGCAGTACTTC.

The chain carries TRBV2 and TRBJ2-7; a weak D match, TRBD2 (6 bases). The germline gives CDR1 SNHLY, CDR2 FYNNEI. Trimming stripped 7 bases from V and 2 bases from J, with 6 bases between. This CDR3 is 11 amino acids long. The CDR3 nucleotides read TGTGCCAGCACGGGGGCCTACGAGCAGTACTTC. As protein: CASTGAYEQYF.

The chain employs TRBV7-2 and TRBJ1-5, with no clear D. The CDR3 consists of 15 residues. Germline V lookup: CDR1 SGHTA, CDR2 FQGNSA. Trimming shortened V by 2 bases and J by 0 bases, and 8 bases separated the two germline ends. The CDR3 sequence: CASSLFEGSNQPQHF. CDR3 in DNA: TGTGCCAGCAGCTTATTCGAGGGTAGCAATCAGCCCCAGCATTTT.

The rearrangement joins TRBV11-2 to TRBJ2-4, with a weak D call TRBD1 (5 bases). The CDR3 is 11 residues long. Germline lookup yields CDR1 SGHAT and CDR2 FQNNGV. Trimming pared 8 bases from V and 9 bases from J, leaving 11 bases between. This chain's CDR3 is CASGSGPIQYF. For the CDR3, the DNA is TGTGCCAGCGGCTCAGGGCCCATTCAGTACTTC.

The V gene is TRBV6-5, the J gene TRBJ1-6, with D maybe TRBD1 (6 bases). This CDR3 comprises 16 residues. Trimming took off 4 bases at V and 6 bases at J, with 16 bases between the two ends. Germline assignment: CDR1 MNHEY and CDR2 SVGAGI. As DNA, the CDR3 is TGTGCCAGCAGTTCCCTCCGGACAGACCTTAATTCACCCCTCCACTTT. Residues: CASSSLRTDLNSPLHF.

This clone was found a few times. This chain joins TRBV11-3 and TRBJ1-2; D gene uncertain. Germline V gene sequence: CDR1 SGHNT, CDR2 YENEEA. The CDR3 is made up of 13 amino acids. Trimming removed 5 bases from V and 3 bases from J, with 10 bases in between. The CDR3 loop is CASSRGQHYGYTF. Here the CDR3 DNA reads TGTGCCAGCAGCCGAGGGCAGCACTATGGCTACACCTTC. Looking up the rest from reference TRBV11-3 and TRBJ1-2 gives the full variable domain: EAGVVQSPRYKIIEKKQPVAFWCNPISGHNTLYWYLQNLGQGPELLIRYENEEAVDDSQLPKDRFSAERLKGVDSTLKIQPAELGDSAVYLCASSRGQHYGYTFGSGTRLTVV.

This rearrangement joins TRBV30 to TRBJ1-2; D not resolved. This CDR3 is 12 amino acids long. Germline CDR1 is GTSNPN and CDR2 is SVGIG (reference sequence). V lost 3 bases and J lost 3, with 8 bases in between. This chain's CDR3 is CAWSLSDYGYTF. The DNA of the CDR3 is TGTGCCTGGAGCTTGTCGGACTATGGCTACACCTTC. The full variable domain, its missing parts supplied by reference TRBV30 and TRBJ1-2, is SQTIHQWPATLVQPVGSPLSLECTVEGTSNPNLYWYRQAAGRGLQLLFYSVGIGQISSEVPQNLSASRPQDRQFILSSKKLLLSDSGFYLCAWSLSDYGYTFGSGTRLTVV.

The chain uses TRBV5-8 and TRBJ2-6; D is uncertain. The CDR3 runs 16 residues. The V gene's germline CDR1 is SGHTS and CDR2 YDEGEE. The V gene lost 0 bases and the J gene lost 0 bases, with 7 bases spanning the gap. In nucleotides, the CDR3 is TGTGCCAGCAGCTTGGTTCAGACCTCTGGGGCCAACGTCCTGACTTTC. Translating it yields CASSLVQTSGANVLTF.

CDR3 amino acids: CASSSTGGYTEAFF. CDR3 DNA: TGTGCCAGCAGCTCGACAGGGGGCTATACTGAAGCTTTCTTT. V and J are TRBV7-2 and TRBJ1-1; 10 nucleotides match TRBD1. V shed 4 bases and J 5 bases; nucleotides not matched to a gene: 4. Germline CDR1 reads SGHTA; CDR2 reads FQGNSA. The CDR3 totals 14 residues.

This chain connects TRBV14 to TRBJ2-3; D is uncertain. This CDR3 spans 17 amino acids. Germline CDR1 is SGHDN and CDR2 is FVKESK. Trimming shortened V by 0 bases and J by 3 bases, and 16 bases separated the two germline ends. CDR3 bases: TGTGCCAGCAGCCAAGATCTACTACATAGGGTGACAGATACGCAGTATTTT. Residues: CASSQDLLHRVTDTQYF.

The V gene is TRBV25-1, the J gene TRBJ2-1, with D perhaps being TRBD1 or TRBD2 (6 bases each). This CDR3 spans 15 amino acids. Trimming removed 4 bases at V and 9 bases at J, with 19 bases between. Germline assignment: CDR1 MGHDK and CDR2 SYGVNS. DNA of the CDR3: TGTGCCAGCAGTGTGGCGGGACACCCCGGGGGTGAGCAGTTCTTC. Residues: CASSVAGHPGGEQFF.

A few counts support this clone. The chain joins TRBV5-6 to TRBJ1-1; D is possibly TRBD1 (5 bases). Trimming removed 7 bases at V and 0 bases at J, with 10 bases between. Germline values: CDR1 SGHDT, CDR2 YYEEEE. This CDR3 is 13 amino acids long. CDR3 sequence reads: CASQLTVNTEAFF. The CDR3, as DNA: TGTGCCAGCCAGCTGACAGTGAACACTGAAGCTTTCTTT.

This clone was counted between two and nine times. The chain carries TRBV5-6 and TRBJ2-7; D is perhaps TRBD1 or TRBD2 (5 bases each). Between the trimmed V and J ends, which lost 2 bases and 4 bases, there was a span of 22 bases. CDR3 length: 17 residues. CDR1 and CDR2 from the germline V gene are SGHDT and YYEEEE. This chain's CDR3 is CASSFAGKGTFGYEQYF. The DNA of the CDR3 is TGTGCCAGCAGCTTTGCAGGGAAGGGGACCTTCGGATACGAGCAGTACTTC.